The rows below give T cell receptor beta chains drawn from one sample of a study of cytomegalovirus exposure and HLA in healthy donors. Only in-frame clones appear in the TCRdb table, and some are missing; sequencing was by immunoSEQ multiplex PCR. The sample lists tens of thousands of clones; approximately 90% were seen once. The sequenced sample was PBMCs. All receptors come from a man aged 30 to 39 in good health and CMV-seronegative. The CDR3 runs from the conserved cysteine through the conserved F or W. A D gene is named only where the DNA matches it firmly. Only some rows state a clone size, as once, few, many or a class for expanded clones.

-,once,TRBV19,TRBJ2-1,TGTGCCAGTACCGAGACTAGTTCGGGATACGATGAGCAGTTCTTC,CASTETSSGYDEQFF
TRBD1,-,TRBV5-1,TRBJ2-1,TGCGCCAGCAGCCTGACTCCGGGACAGATCTACAATGAGCAGTTCTTC,CASSLTPGQIYNEQFF
-,-,TRBV9,TRBJ1-4,TGTGCCAGCAGCGGGACAGACGATGAAAAACTGTTTTTT,CASSGTDDEKLFF
TRBD1,-,TRBV19,TRBJ2-7,TGTGCCAGTAGTAAACAGGGGGCAGGCTCCTACGAGCAGTACTTC,CASSKQGAGSYEQYF
TRBD2,-,TRBV19,TRBJ2-1,TGTGCCAGTAGTGGGGGGGGACCGACTAGCGGGAGATATGAGCAGTTCTTC,CASSGGGPTSGRYEQFF
TRBD1,-,TRBV11-1,TRBJ1-1,TGTGCCAGCAGCTCCTCCGGCGGGACAGGGGTTGGTGAAGCTTTCTTT,CASSSSGGTGVGEAFF
-,-,TRBV13,TRBJ2-3,TGTGCCAGCGAGCGTGGGGGACATTCCACAGATACGCAGTATTTT,CASERGGHSTDTQYF
-,-,TRBV6-6,TRBJ1-4,TGTGCCAGCAGTTACTCGACGGGGTCGGAAAAACTGTTTTTT,CASSYSTGSEKLFF
TRBD1,-,TRBV7-9,TRBJ1-2,TGTGCCAGCAGCCCGGGACAGGGTGCGTTCTATGGCTACACCTTC,CASSPGQGAFYGYTF
TRBD1,-,TRBV4-1,TRBJ2-7,TGCGCCAGCAGCCAAGATTCGGGACAGGGCACCCGCGAGCAGTACTTC,CASSQDSGQGTREQYF
-,-,TRBV5-4,TRBJ2-7,TGTGCCAGCAGTCCTTTCTACCGGGACTCAAGCTACGAGCAGTACTTC,CASSPFYRDSSYEQYF
-,-,TRBV5-1,TRBJ2-2,TGCGCCAGCAGCCTGGTCCGTCGGGGAAGGGACACCGGGGAGCTGTTTTTT,CASSLVRRGRDTGELFF
-,-,TRBV7-2,TRBJ1-2,TGTGCCAGCAGCTTCTGGGGCTCTGGCTACACCTTC,CASSFWGSGYTF
-,-,TRBV30,TRBJ1-2,TGTGCCTGGAGTGTAAAAGATGCCCAACCGGTCTATGGCTACACCTTC,CAWSVKDAQPVYGYTF
TRBD1,once,TRBV19,TRBJ1-1,TGTGCCAGTAGTTACACAGGGGACACTGAAGCTTTCTTT,CASSYTGDTEAFF
TRBD2,-,TRBV11-2,TRBJ2-1,TGTGCCAGCAGCTTAGGGCCTAGCGGGAGTTTTGGTGAGCAGTTCTTC,CASSLGPSGSFGEQFF
TRBD1,-,TRBV11-1,TRBJ2-7,TGTGCCAGCAGCTCGCATACAGGGGGCTGGAGCCACTCTTACGAGCAGTACTTC,CASSSHTGGWSHSYEQYF
TRBD2,-,TRBV6-6,TRBJ2-7,TGTGCCATTCAGCGGGGGCAGAACGAGCAGTACTTC,CAIQRGQNEQYF
TRBD1,-,TRBV7-6,TRBJ2-7,TGTGCCAGCAGCCTTGGACAGGGAAGCCACGAGCAGTACTTC,CASSLGQGSHEQYF
TRBD2,-,TRBV27,TRBJ2-3,TGTGCCAGCAGTTTGAGGGGACTAGCGGCAGATACGCAGTATTTT,CASSLRGLAADTQYF
TRBD1,-,TRBV5-1,TRBJ2-7,TGCGCCAGCAGCTTGCAGGGACAGGGGTTGAGGAGATCGGGGGAGCAGTACTTC,CASSLQGQGLRRSGEQYF
TRBD2,-,TRBV14,TRBJ2-1,TGTGCCAGCAGCCAAGTACGTGGGCTAGCGGGAGGCCCCTACAATGAGCAGTTCTTC,CASSQVRGLAGGPYNEQFF
-,-,TRBV9,TRBJ2-7,TGTGCCAGCAGCGGAAACGCCGGGAAGAACTCCTACGAGCAGTACTTC,CASSGNAGKNSYEQYF
TRBD2,-,TRBV28,TRBJ2-5,TGTGCCAGCAGTTCTAGCGGGAGGGGAGAGACCCAGTACTTC,CASSSSGRGETQYF
-,-,TRBV11-2,TRBJ2-3,TGTGCCAGCAGCCGTGGACTGCAACGCACAGATACGCAGTATTTT,CASSRGLQRTDTQYF
-,-,TRBV5-8,TRBJ2-5,TGTGCCAGCAGCTTGGAGCCGACCCAGTACTTC,CASSLEPTQYF
-,-,TRBV7-9,TRBJ1-1,TGTGCCAGCAGCTTTACTATGAACACTGAAGCTTTCTTT,CASSFTMNTEAFF
TRBD2,-,TRBV6-5,TRBJ2-1,TGTGCCAGCAGTTCAGGGACTAGCGGGGCGAATGAGCAGTTCTTC,CASSSGTSGANEQFF
-,-,TRBV2,TRBJ2-1,TGTGCCAGCAGTCATTGGAGGGAGAGATTTACTAATGAGCAGTTCTTC,CASSHWRERFTNEQFF
-,-,TRBV28,TRBJ1-5,TGTGCCAGCAGTTTAGGGCTGGCGCCCCAGCATTTT,CASSLGLAPQHF
-,-,TRBV6-1,TRBJ2-5,TGTGCCAGCAGTCCAAGGGGGGGTCAGACCCAGTACTTC,CASSPRGGQTQYF
TRBD2,once,TRBV27,TRBJ2-3,TGTGCCAGCAGTCTCGGACTAGCGGGATATGAGTATTTT,CASSLGLAGYEYF
-,-,TRBV28,TRBJ1-1,TGTGCCAGCAGTTTTCAGGGTCTCTCTGAAGCTTTCTTT,CASSFQGLSEAFF
-,-,TRBV9,TRBJ2-1,TGTGCCAGCAGCGTAGTTGCGAGACACGATGAGCAGTTCTTC,CASSVVARHDEQFF
TRBD1,few,TRBV19,TRBJ1-5,TGTGCCAGTAGGACCGGGACAGGGGATGTTCAGCCCCAGCATTTT,CASRTGTGDVQPQHF
-,-,TRBV11-3,TRBJ2-3,TGTGCCAGCAGCGTTGACAGCCGGGGGTCGGATACGCAGTATTTT,CASSVDSRGSDTQYF
-,-,TRBV5-6,TRBJ1-2,TGTGCCAGCAGCTCGGCAGGCCTTCTTAACTATGGCTACACCTTC,CASSSAGLLNYGYTF
-,-,TRBV30,TRBJ2-6,TGTGCCTGGAGTGTACTCGGCTCTGGGGCCAACGTCCTGACTTTC,CAWSVLGSGANVLTF
-,-,TRBV20-1,TRBJ1-1,TGCAGTGCTAGGGTAGACACTGAAGCTTTCTTT,CSARVDTEAFF
TRBD2,once,TRBV6-5,TRBJ2-7,TGTGCCAGCAGGACGTACGGGGGGAGTTTCGGCGAGCAGTACTTC,CASRTYGGSFGEQYF
TRBD1,-,TRBV10-2,TRBJ2-7,TGCGCCAGCCGGGCGCCGGGACAGGGATACGAGCAGTACTTC,CASRAPGQGYEQYF
-,-,TRBV20-1,TRBJ1-5,TGCAGTGCGGGAGTCAATCAGCCCCAGCATTTT,CSAGVNQPQHF
TRBD1,-,TRBV9,TRBJ2-2,TGTGCCAGCAGAGAACAGGGGTTAGCCGGGGAGCTGTTTTTT,CASREQGLAGELFF
-,-,TRBV4-2,TRBJ1-2,TGTGCCAGCAGCCGCGAAACAGGGCAGTCTGGCTACACCTTC,CASSRETGQSGYTF
TRBD1,-,TRBV28,TRBJ2-7,TGTGCCAGCAGAATGAGACAGGGGGCCTACGAGCAGTACTTC,CASRMRQGAYEQYF
TRBD2,-,TRBV5-4,TRBJ2-6,TGTGCCAGCAGCTTGTTAGCGGGGAGCTCTGGGGCCAACGTCCTGACTTTC,CASSLLAGSSGANVLTF
-,-,TRBV4-1,TRBJ1-4,TGCGCCAGCAGCCAAGATCTTAGAAGGAGCGAAAAACTGTTTTTT,CASSQDLRRSEKLFF
-,-,TRBV5-6,TRBJ2-1,TGTGCCAGCAGCTTCAGGGCGGAGCGATTCTACAATGAGCAGTTCTTC,CASSFRAERFYNEQFF
-,-,TRBV5-1,TRBJ2-2,TGCGCCAGCAGCTTGGAGGGGACCGGGGAGCTGTTTTTT,CASSLEGTGELFF
-,-,TRBV12-5,TRBJ2-2,TGTGCTAGTGGCAATAGGGGCACCGGGGAGCTGTTTTTT,CASGNRGTGELFF
-,-,TRBV6-4,TRBJ2-2,TGTGCCAGCAGCCCTGTCGCCGGGGAGCTGTTTTTT,CASSPVAGELFF
TRBD2,-,TRBV5-5,TRBJ2-2,TGTGCCAGCAGCTCCTTACTAGCGGGGGGGCGGACGAACACCGGGGAGCTGTTTTTT,CASSSLLAGGRTNTGELFF
TRBD1,-,TRBV5-8,TRBJ2-7,TGTGCCAGCAGCTCTCACCGGGACAGGGGATTCTCCTACGAGCAGTACTTC,CASSSHRDRGFSYEQYF
-,-,TRBV28,TRBJ1-1,TGTGCCAGCAGTTCATCTACAGGGAAAGGTGTCGCTGAAGCTTTCTTT,CASSSSTGKGVAEAFF
-,-,TRBV28,TRBJ1-4,TGTGCCAGCAGTTCGGGGAATGAAAAACTGTTTTTT,CASSSGNEKLFF